This T cell receptor (beta chain) stems from a study of blood T cells in healthy people across ages. Findings and limits, study-wide: As naive T cell percentage varied, TCR beta diversity correlated strongly with it. Observed TCR beta diversity per million T cells went down as age went up. This fall followed a roughly linear course with age.

A word on this clonotype: The antigen remains unidentified.

This CDR3 region has 20 residues. V was trimmed by 7 bases and J by 12 bases, leaving 42 bases between them. CDR1 is MNHNS and CDR2 is SASEGT in the germline V gene. A J-beta primer mix and a sample-barcoded 5' primer were used in a second PCR of roughly 7 to 12 cycles. TCRdb independently ran MiXCR on the 5' RACE reads; one entry per CDR3 protein. The data contain around 2 million distinct CDR3 sequences, roughly two fifths of them singletons. The sequenced material came from blood. V usage is TRBV6-1 and J usage is TRBJ1-1; TRBD1 is a possible D gene (5 bases). The origin of this receptor is a human donor in good health. For the CDR3, the DNA is TGTGCCAGCACACCTGGTTCAGGATTTGGTGCGGGGGGAAGGGTAGTACCGTCTTTCTTT. Its translation: CASTPGSGFGAGGRVVPSFF.